This T cell receptor (beta chain) was identified during a study of cytomegalovirus exposure and HLA in healthy donors. Findings of the study overall: At a 0.05 false discovery rate, a later analysis found some 18,000 TCR beta sequences to be associated with HLA alleles. In a later analysis, DRB1 alleles had the most associated TCRs; HLA-C alleles the fewest. The study recorded 150 to 200 TCR beta chains that were cytomegalovirus-associated.

This clone came up once. As yet, its antigen is unknown. The CDR3 contains 16 residues. Per the germline V gene, CDR1 is LGHNA and CDR2 is YNFKEQ. Trimming pared 0 bases from V and 0 bases from J, leaving 9 bases between. 13 Jbeta primers and 60 Vbeta primers were used for the PCR. Repertoires were generated with immunoSEQ multiplex PCR, while TCRdb's copy carries only in-frame clones and drops some. Among about 160,000 clones listed, more than 75% were seen once. Material: PBMCs. This clonotype originated in a human donor in good health. The genes are TRBV4-2 and TRBJ1-3, with D maybe TRBD1 (5 bases). The CDR3 region is CASSQDRTNSGNTIYF. CDR3 DNA sequence: TGTGCCAGCAGCCAAGATCGGACAAACTCTGGAAACACCATATATTTT.